This T cell receptor beta chain emerged from a study of control samples from healthy donors and cancer patients. The CDR3 sequence is 13 residues long. CDR1 and CDR2 from the germline V gene are ENHRY and SYGVKD. V lost 4 bases, J lost 8 bases, and 4 bases stayed unmatched. Using immunoSEQ multiplex PCR, the repertoire was profiled, and TCRdb retains in-frame clones only, with some absent. The sample contains 390,000 or so clones, 80% to 95% of which appear only once. The material sequenced was PBMCs. The chain has TRBV10-3 and TRBJ1-4; 7 positions agree with TRBD1. This clonotype was sampled from a middle-aged man with head and neck cancer. The CDR3 sequence: CAISGDSSEKLFF. As DNA, the CDR3 is TGTGCCATCAGTGGGGACAGTAGCGAAAAACTGTTTTTT.